This T cell receptor beta chain was obtained from a study of vaccination effects on CD4 cells after COVID-19. For this clone: Its antigen is still unknown.

Germline V gene data show CDR1 as KGHDR and CDR2 as SFDVKD. This CDR3 is 16 amino acids long. With 4 bases clipped from V and 2 bases from J, the junction kept 7 bases outside the gene matches. Expansion of antigen-specific CD4+ T cells with viral peptide pools was carried out by the ViraFEST assay before sequencing. CD4+ T cells were isolated after around 9 days of culture. Previously uninfected by SARS-CoV-2, the vaccine recipients also showed negative nucleocapsid antibodies. Sequencing used immunoSEQ multiplex PCR; TCRdb keeps in-frame clones, though not all of them. The sample has around 71,000 clones, roughly 72% seen once.

The clonotype originates from a human donor who received a COVID-19 vaccine. V is TRBV24-1 and J is TRBJ2-3, with TRBD1 identical over 8 bases. The specimen comprised CD4+ T cells from PBMCs cultured with HCoV-OC43 spike peptides, sampled before COVID-19 vaccination. Subset given: HCoV-OC43 spike overlapping peptide pool stimulation. This CDR3 reads CATSDPGQAPTDTQYF. For the CDR3, the DNA is TGTGCCACCAGTGACCCGGGACAGGCCCCCACAGATACGCAGTATTTT.